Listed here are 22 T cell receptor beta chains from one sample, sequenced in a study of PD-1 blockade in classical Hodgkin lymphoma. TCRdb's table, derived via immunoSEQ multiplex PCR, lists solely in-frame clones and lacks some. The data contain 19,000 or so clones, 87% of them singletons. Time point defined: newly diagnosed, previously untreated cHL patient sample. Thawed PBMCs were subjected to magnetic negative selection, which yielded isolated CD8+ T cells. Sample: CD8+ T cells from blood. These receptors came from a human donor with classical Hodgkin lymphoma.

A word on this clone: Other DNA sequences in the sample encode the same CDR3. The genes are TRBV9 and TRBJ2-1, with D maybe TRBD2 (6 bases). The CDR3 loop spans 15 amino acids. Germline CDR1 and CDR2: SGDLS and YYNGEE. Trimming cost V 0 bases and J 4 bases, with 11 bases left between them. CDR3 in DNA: TGTGCCAGCAGCGTAGGGTGGGCGGGGTACAATGAGCAGTTCTTC. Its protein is CASSVGWAGYNEQFF.

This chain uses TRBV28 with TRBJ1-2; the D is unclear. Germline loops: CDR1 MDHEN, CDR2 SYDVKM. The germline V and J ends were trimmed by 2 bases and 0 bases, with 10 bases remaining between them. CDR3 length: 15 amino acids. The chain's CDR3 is CASSLRHGANYGYTF. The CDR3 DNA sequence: TGTGCCAGCAGTTTACGACACGGAGCTAACTATGGCTACACCTTC.

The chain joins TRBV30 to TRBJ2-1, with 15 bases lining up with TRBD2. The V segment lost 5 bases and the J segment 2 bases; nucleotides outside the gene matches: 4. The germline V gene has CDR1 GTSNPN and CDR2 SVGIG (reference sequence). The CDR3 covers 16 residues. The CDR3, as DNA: TGTGCCTGGTCTGGGACTAGCGGGAGGCCCTACAATGAGCAGTTCTTC. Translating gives CAWSGTSGRPYNEQFF.

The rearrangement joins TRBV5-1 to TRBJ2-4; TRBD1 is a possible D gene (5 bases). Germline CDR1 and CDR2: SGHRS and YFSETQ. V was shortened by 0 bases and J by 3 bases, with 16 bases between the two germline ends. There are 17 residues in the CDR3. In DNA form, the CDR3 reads TGCGCCAGCAGCTTGGCCGAATCAGGGTACTACAAAAACATTCAGTACTTC. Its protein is CASSLAESGYYKNIQYF.

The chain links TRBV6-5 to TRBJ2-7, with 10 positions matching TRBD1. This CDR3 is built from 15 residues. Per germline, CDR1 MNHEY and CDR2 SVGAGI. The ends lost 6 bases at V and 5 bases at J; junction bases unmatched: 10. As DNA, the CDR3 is TGTGCCAGCAGAAACCGGGACAGGGGAAGTGACGAGCAGTACTTC. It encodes CASRNRDRGSDEQYF.

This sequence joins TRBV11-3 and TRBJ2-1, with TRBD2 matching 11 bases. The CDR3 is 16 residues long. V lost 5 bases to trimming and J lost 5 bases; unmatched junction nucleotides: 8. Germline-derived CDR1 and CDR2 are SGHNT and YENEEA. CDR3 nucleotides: TGTGCCAGCAGCCCCAGGACTAGCGGGCTTCACAATGAGCAGTTCTTC. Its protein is CASSPRTSGLHNEQFF.

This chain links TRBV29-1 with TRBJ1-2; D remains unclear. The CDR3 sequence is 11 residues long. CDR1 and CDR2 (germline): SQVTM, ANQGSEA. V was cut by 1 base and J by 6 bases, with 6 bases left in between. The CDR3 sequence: CSVEVLDGYTF. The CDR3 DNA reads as TGCAGCGTTGAAGTACTGGATGGCTACACCTTC.

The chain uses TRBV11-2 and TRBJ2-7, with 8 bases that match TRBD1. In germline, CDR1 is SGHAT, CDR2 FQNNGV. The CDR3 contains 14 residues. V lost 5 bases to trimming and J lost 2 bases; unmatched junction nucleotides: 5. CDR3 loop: CASSVGQGTYEQYF. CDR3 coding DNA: TGTGCCAGCAGCGTAGGACAGGGAACCTACGAGCAGTACTTC.

The CDR3 loop reads CASSPGTGVGETQYF. For the CDR3, the DNA is TGTGCCAGCAGCCCCGGGACAGGGGTTGGGGAGACCCAGTACTTC. This chain links TRBV5-5 with TRBJ2-5; TRBD1 agrees at 10 bases. This CDR3 contains 15 residues. Germline lookup yields CDR1 SGHKS and CDR2 YYEKEE (reference sequence). The V gene end was trimmed by 4 bases and the J gene end by 5 bases; junction bases not matched to a gene: 8.

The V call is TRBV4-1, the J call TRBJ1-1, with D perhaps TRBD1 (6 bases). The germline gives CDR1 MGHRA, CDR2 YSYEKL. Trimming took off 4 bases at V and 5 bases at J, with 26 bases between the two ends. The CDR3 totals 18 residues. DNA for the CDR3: TGCGCCAGCAGCCGGCTATGGGGGCCCCTTGCGGGTGGGACTGAAGCTTTCTTT. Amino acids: CASSRLWGPLAGGTEAFF.

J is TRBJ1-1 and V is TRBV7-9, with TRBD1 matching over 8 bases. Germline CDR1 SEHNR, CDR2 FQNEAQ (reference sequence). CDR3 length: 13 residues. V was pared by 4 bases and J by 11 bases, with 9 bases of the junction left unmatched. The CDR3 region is CASSSPGGAGAFF. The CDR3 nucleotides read TGTGCCAGCAGCTCCCCAGGGGGCGCAGGGGCTTTCTTT.

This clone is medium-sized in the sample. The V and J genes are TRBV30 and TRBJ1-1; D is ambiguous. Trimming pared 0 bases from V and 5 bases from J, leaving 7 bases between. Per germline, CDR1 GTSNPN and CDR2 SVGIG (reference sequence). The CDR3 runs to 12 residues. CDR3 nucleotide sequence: TGTGCCTGGAGTGTCATGCGTACTGAAGCTTTCTTT. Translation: CAWSVMRTEAFF.

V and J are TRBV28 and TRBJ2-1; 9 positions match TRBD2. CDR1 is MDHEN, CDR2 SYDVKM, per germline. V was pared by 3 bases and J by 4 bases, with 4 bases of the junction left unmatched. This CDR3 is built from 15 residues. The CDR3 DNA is TGTGCCAGCAGTTTTACGACTAGCGGTTACAATGAGCAGTTCTTC. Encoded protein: CASSFTTSGYNEQFF.

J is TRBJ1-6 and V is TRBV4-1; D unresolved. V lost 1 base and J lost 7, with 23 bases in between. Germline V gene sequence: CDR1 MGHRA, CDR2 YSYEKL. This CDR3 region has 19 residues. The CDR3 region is CASSQVRPYIEGSNSPLHF. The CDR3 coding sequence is TGCGCCAGCAGCCAAGTAAGGCCTTATATAGAAGGGTCAAATTCACCCCTCCACTTT.

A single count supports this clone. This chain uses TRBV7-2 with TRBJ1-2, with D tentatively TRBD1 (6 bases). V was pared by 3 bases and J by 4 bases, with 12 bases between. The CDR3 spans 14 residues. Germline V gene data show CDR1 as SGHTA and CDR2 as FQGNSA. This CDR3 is CASSFQDSFYGYTF. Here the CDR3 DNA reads TGTGCCAGCAGCTTCCAGGACAGTTTCTATGGCTACACCTTC.

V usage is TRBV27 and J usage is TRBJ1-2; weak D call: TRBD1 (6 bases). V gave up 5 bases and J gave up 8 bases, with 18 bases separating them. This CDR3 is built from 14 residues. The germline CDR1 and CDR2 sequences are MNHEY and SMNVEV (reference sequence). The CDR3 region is CASSLTIQGSGYTF. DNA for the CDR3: TGTGCCAGCAGTCTAACTATACAGGGCTCGGGCTACACCTTC.

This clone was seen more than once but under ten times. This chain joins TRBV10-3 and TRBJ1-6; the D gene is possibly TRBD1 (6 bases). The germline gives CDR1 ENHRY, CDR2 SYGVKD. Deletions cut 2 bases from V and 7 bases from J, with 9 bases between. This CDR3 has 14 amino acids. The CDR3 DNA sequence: TGTGCCATCAGTGAGGGAGGGGGGAATTCACCCCTCCACTTT. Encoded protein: CAISEGGGNSPLHF.

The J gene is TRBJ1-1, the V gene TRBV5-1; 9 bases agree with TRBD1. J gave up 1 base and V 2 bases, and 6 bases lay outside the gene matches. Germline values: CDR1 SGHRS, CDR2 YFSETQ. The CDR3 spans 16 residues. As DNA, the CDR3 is TGCGCCAGCAGCTTCCCTAGGACAGGGGCGAACACTGAAGCTTTCTTT. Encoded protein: CASSFPRTGANTEAFF.

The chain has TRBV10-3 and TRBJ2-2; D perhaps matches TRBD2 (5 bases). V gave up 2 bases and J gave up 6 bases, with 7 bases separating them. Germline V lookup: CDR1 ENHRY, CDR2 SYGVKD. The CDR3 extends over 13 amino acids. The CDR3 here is CAISETSPGELFF. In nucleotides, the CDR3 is TGTGCCATCAGTGAGACTAGTCCCGGGGAGCTGTTTTTT.

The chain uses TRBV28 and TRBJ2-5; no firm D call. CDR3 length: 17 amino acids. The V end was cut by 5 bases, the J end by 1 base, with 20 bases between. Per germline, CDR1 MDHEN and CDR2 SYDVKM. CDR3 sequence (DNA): TGTGCCAGCAGTCGTCAAACCCAGTCCACAAGCCAAGAGACCCAGTACTTC. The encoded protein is CASSRQTQSTSQETQYF.

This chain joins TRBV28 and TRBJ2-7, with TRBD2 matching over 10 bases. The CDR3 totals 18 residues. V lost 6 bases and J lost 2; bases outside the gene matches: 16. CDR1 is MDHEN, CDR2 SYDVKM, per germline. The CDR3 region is CASSRRLSGTSVTYEQYF. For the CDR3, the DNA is TGTGCCAGCAGCCGGAGACTATCCGGGACTAGCGTAACCTACGAGCAGTACTTC.

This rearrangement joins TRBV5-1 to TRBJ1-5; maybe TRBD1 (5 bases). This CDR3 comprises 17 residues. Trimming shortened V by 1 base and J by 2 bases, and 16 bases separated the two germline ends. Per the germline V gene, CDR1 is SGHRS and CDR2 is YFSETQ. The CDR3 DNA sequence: TGCGCCAGCAGCTTGAGGGGTGCCGAGAGGGGCAATCAGCCCCAGCATTTT. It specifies CASSLRGAERGNQPQHF. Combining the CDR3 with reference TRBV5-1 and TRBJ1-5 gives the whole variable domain KAGVTQTPRYLIKTRGQQVTLSCSPISGHRSVSWYQQTPGQGLQFLFEYFSETQRNKGNFPGRFSGRQFSNSRSEMNVSTLELGDSALYLCASSLRGAERGNQPQHFGDGTRLSIL.